These 19 T cell receptor beta chains came from one sample sequenced in a study of post-analysis software for immune sequencing data. cDNA libraries of TCR beta carried unique molecular identifiers. One entry per CDR3 protein, called by TCRdb with MiXCR from the PCR reads. Of under 200,000 distinct CDR3 sequences in the sample, roughly 40% were seen once. The sequences come from blood, collected after autologous hematopoietic stem cell transplantation. Receptor source: a girl between 5 and 17 years old with multiple sclerosis.

The rearrangement joins TRBV10-3 to TRBJ2-7; TRBD2 agrees at 13 bases. The germline V gene encodes CDR1 ENHRY and CDR2 SYGVKD. The CDR3 is 14 amino acids. J gave up 4 bases and V 10 bases, and 7 bases lay outside the gene matches. CDR3 loop: CANGLAGEGYEQYF. DNA for the CDR3: TGTGCCAACGGACTAGCGGGAGAGGGGTACGAGCAGTACTTC.

This clonotype was counted ten times or more. The rearrangement uses TRBV20-1 and TRBJ2-3, with TRBD2 matching 12 bases. Trimming cost V 3 bases and J 3 bases; bases outside gene matches: 10. The CDR3 runs 17 residues. Germline values: CDR1 DFQATT, CDR2 SNEGSKA (reference sequence). The CDR3 is CSARRGLAGRGTDTQYF. The DNA of the CDR3 is TGCAGTGCTAGGAGGGGACTAGCGGGTCGAGGAACAGATACGCAGTATTTT.

The count of this clonotype is one. V is TRBV7-9 and J is TRBJ2-5; 14 bases map to TRBD2. V lost 5 bases and J lost 5; bases outside the gene matches: 13. This CDR3 is built from 18 residues. Germline values: CDR1 SEHNR, CDR2 FQNEAQ (reference sequence). The CDR3 protein is CASSHLRGLAGAEETQYF. The CDR3 region has the DNA TGTGCCAGCAGCCACCTCCGGGGACTAGCGGGAGCGGAGGAGACCCAGTACTTC. The entire variable domain, with the rest obtained from reference TRBV7-9 and TRBJ2-5, is as follows: DTGVSQNPRHKITKRGQNVTFRCDPISEHNRLYWYRQTLGQGPEFLTYFQNEAQLEKSRLLSDRFSAERPKGSFSTLEIQRTEQGDSAMYLCASSHLRGLAGAEETQYFGPGTRLLVL.

The chain's CDR3 is CASSLAPGDGELFF. Here the CDR3 DNA reads TGTGCCAGCAGCTTAGCGCCCGGGGACGGGGAGCTGTTTTTT. The chain has TRBV7-2 and TRBJ2-2, with D possibly TRBD2 on 5 matching bases. V was clipped by 0 bases and J by 7 bases, with 9 bases between them. Germline assignment: CDR1 SGHTA and CDR2 FQGNSA. The CDR3 is made up of 14 amino acids.

This clonotype was found many times. V is TRBV4-2 and J is TRBJ2-3, with 9 bases identical to TRBD2. Germline V gene lookup returns CDR1 LGHNA and CDR2 YNFKEQ. This CDR3 region has 19 residues. Trimming removed 1 base from V and 1 base from J; junction bases left unmatched: 12. CDR3 coding DNA: TGTGCCAGCAGCCAAGGTGAGGGTAGCGGGAGCCTCCGCACAGATACGCAGTATTTT. This sequence encodes CASSQGEGSGSLRTDTQYF.

The chain links TRBV9 to TRBJ2-7; 9 bases agree with TRBD1. V shed 3 bases, J shed 5 bases, and the junction held 12 bases outside the gene matches. Germline assignment: CDR1 SGDLS and CDR2 YYNGEE. This CDR3 contains 16 residues. The CDR3 DNA is TGTGCCAGCAGCGCGCGACAGGGGGTAATTGGTGACGAGCAGTACTTC. This sequence encodes CASSARQGVIGDEQYF.

Only a few counts were recorded for this clonotype. The chain recombines TRBV6-4 with TRBJ2-1; 7 positions match TRBD2. This CDR3 has 14 residues. Germline-derived CDR1 and CDR2 are MRHNA and SNTAGT. The junction had 2 bases not matched to a gene; V was cut back by 3 bases and J by 3 bases. Here the CDR3 DNA reads TGTGCCAGCAGTGAGGCTAGCGGCTACAATGAGCAGTTCTTC. Amino acid sequence: CASSEASGYNEQFF.

This chain connects TRBV12-3 or TRBV12-4 to TRBJ2-5; no clear D gene. The CDR3 is 13 amino acids. Between the trimmed V and J ends, which lost 3 bases and 5 bases, there was a span of 10 bases. This CDR3 reads CASSFTFMETQYF. Here the CDR3 DNA reads TGTGCCAGCAGTTTTACCTTTATGGAGACCCAGTACTTC.

V gene TRBV29-1 combines with J gene TRBJ2-1, with 12 bases lining up with TRBD2. The CDR3 extends over 14 amino acids. Losses at the gene ends were 7 bases for V and 5 bases for J; bases not matched to a gene: 6. Germline CDR1 and CDR2: SQVTM and ANQGSEA. This CDR3 is CSASSGRVDNEQFF. The CDR3 DNA reads TGCAGCGCCTCTAGCGGGAGGGTTGACAATGAGCAGTTCTTC.

Comment on this clonotype: A junction boundary mismatches the germline segment, possibly from a read error. The V and J genes are TRBV29-1 and TRBJ2-7; 7 nucleotides align to TRBD1. The CDR3 sequence is 16 residues long. Germline CDR1 SQVTM, CDR2 ANQGSEA. The CDR3 DNA reads TGCAGACCGTTCTACCCTGGGGACAGATTGTCCTACAAGCAGTACTTC. This translates into CRPFYPGDRLSYKQYF.

The V and J genes are TRBV12-5 and TRBJ1-1; tentative D call: TRBD1 (6 bases). The CDR3 totals 15 residues. The V gene lost 4 bases and the J gene lost 7 bases, with 19 bases spanning the gap. CDR1 is LGHNT and CDR2 is FRNRAP in the germline V gene. For the CDR3, the DNA is TGTGCTAGTGGTTGGGTAGGGGGGACGGTTTTTGAAGCTTTCTTT. This translates into CASGWVGGTVFEAFF. Supplemented by reference TRBV12-5 and TRBJ1-1, the full variable domain reads DARVTQTPRHKVTEMGQEVTMRCQPILGHNTVFWYRQTMMQGLELLAYFRNRAPLDDSGMPKDRFSAEMPDATLATLKIQPSEPRDSAVYFCASGWVGGTVFEAFFGQGTRLTVV.

The CDR3 protein is CASSYRGIGSPLHF. The CDR3, as DNA: TGTGCCAGCAGTTACCGGGGGATCGGTTCACCCCTCCACTTT. The chain is built from TRBV6-5 and TRBJ1-6, with a weak D call TRBD1 (5 bases). The V end lost 2 bases, the J end lost 9 bases, and 11 bases lay between the germline ends. This CDR3 contains 14 residues. Germline CDR1 reads MNHEY; CDR2 reads SVGAGI.

This clonotype was seen many times. J is TRBJ2-3 and V is TRBV6-5, with TRBD2 identical over 7 bases. The CDR3 runs 13 residues. V lost 8 bases, J lost 0 bases, and 2 bases stayed unmatched. Germline V gene sequence: CDR1 MNHEY, CDR2 SVGAGI. CDR3 sequence reads: CASGSGSTDTQYF. The CDR3 DNA is TGTGCCAGCGGTAGCGGGAGCACAGATACGCAGTATTTT.

This clonotype occurred a few times. This chain uses TRBV4-2 with TRBJ2-6; D is unresolved. Trimming left V 2 bases short and J 0 bases short, with 5 bases between. The CDR3 runs to 15 residues. Germline loops: CDR1 LGHNA, CDR2 YNFKEQ. In DNA, the CDR3 is TGTGCCAGCAGCCAATTTACCTCTGGGGCCAACGTCCTGACTTTC. This codes for CASSQFTSGANVLTF.

This chain links TRBV10-3 with TRBJ1-2; D is uncertain. The CDR3 sequence is 12 residues long. V dropped 3 bases and J dropped 7 bases, with 9 bases sitting between them. Germline V gene sequence: CDR1 ENHRY, CDR2 SYGVKD. The DNA of the CDR3 is TGTGCCATCAGTGACGAGATTTTTGGCTACACCTTC. It specifies CAISDEIFGYTF.

This sequence joins TRBV6-5 and TRBJ2-2, with TRBD1 identical over 7 bases. Germline V gene sequence: CDR1 MNHEY, CDR2 SVGAGI. The CDR3 is made up of 13 amino acids. With 8 bases clipped from V and 7 bases from J, the junction kept 7 bases outside the gene matches. The CDR3: CASQTGDGGELFF. The CDR3 bases are TGTGCCAGCCAAACAGGGGACGGCGGGGAGCTGTTTTTT.

The genes are TRBV28 and TRBJ2-1; TRBD1 matches 9 bases. CDR1 and CDR2 (germline): MDHEN, SYDVKM. The CDR3 is 16 amino acids. The V gene end was trimmed by 3 bases and the J gene end by 8 bases; junction bases not matched to a gene: 11. As DNA, the CDR3 is TGTGCCAGCAGTTTTGGGTCGGGACAGGGAATAGATGAGCAGTTCTTC. Amino acid sequence: CASSFGSGQGIDEQFF.

This chain uses TRBV10-1 with TRBJ1-6, with a weak D call TRBD1 (6 bases). CDR3 length: 17 residues. Germline V CDR1 and CDR2: WNHNN, SYGVQD (reference sequence). The V end was cut by 2 bases, the J end by 5 bases, with 16 bases between. The CDR3 DNA reads TGCGCCAGCAGTGAGGATGGGGCAGGGGTAAATAATTCACCCCTCCACTTT. The encoded protein is CASSEDGAGVNNSPLHF.

The chain is built from TRBV25-1 and TRBJ2-2; D gene ambiguous. This CDR3 spans 13 amino acids. Trimming stripped 4 bases from V and 7 bases from J, with 10 bases between. Germline V lookup: CDR1 MGHDK, CDR2 SYGVNS. Here the CDR3 reads CASSAQLSGELFF. The CDR3 region has the DNA TGTGCCAGCAGTGCCCAATTGAGCGGGGAGCTGTTTTTT.